This TCR beta chain was sequenced for a study of response to subunit inactivated influenza vaccine. TCRdb re-analysed the RT-PCR reads in MiXCR, keeping a single row per CDR3 protein. The sample comprises approximately 520,000 distinct CDR3 sequences, around 25% of which are singletons, and 1.5% to 2% rests with the top ten. Study-wide results and limits: Few new T cells, the authors suggested, are recruited by each seasonal influenza vaccination.

A word on this clonotype: Its antigen is unknown.

Sequencing was performed on CD4+ T cells sorted from PBMCs, taken roughly 5 days after vaccination. This receptor was identified in a man aged 50 to 59 who received an inactivated influenza vaccine.

The CDR3 region has the DNA TGTGCCACCAGTGATCGGGACACCGAGTCGAATCAGCCCCAGCATTTT. This codes for CATSDRDTESNQPQHF. The chain recombines TRBV24-1 with TRBJ1-5; perhaps TRBD1 as D (6 bases). The CDR3 spans 16 residues. Germline CDR1 is KGHDR and CDR2 is SFDVKD. Trimming removed 3 bases at V and 4 bases at J, with 15 bases between.